This TCR beta chain was sequenced in a study of Ad26.COV2.S vaccination and SARS-CoV-2 variants. Across the study: Donor was assigned to the Ad26.COV2.S arm of trial COV1001.

Documented treatment: around 19 received Ad26.COV2.S at low or high dose, single or two shots; 5 received placebo; per-sample allocation not given. Collection of samples fell on day 63 after the first vaccine or placebo injection. Whole-study findings and limits: Compared with placebo recipients, vaccine recipients had higher spike-specific TCR breadth.

TCRdb's copy holds only in-frame clones and misses some; the assay was immunoSEQ multiplex PCR. The table includes 200,000 to 250,000 clones, 88% detected once. CDR1 and CDR2 from the germline V gene are LNHDA and SQIVND (reference sequence). This CDR3 is built from 16 residues. Trimming took 7 bases from V and 1 from J, leaving 14 bases between them. Regarding this clone: Its antigen is still unknown.

This clonotype was sampled from a person between 18 and 65 years old who received the Ad26.COV2.S COVID-19 vaccine or a placebo. Here the sequenced sample was peripheral blood, taken in a trial of Ad26.COV2.S vaccine versus placebo. The chain uses TRBV19 and TRBJ2-6; D unclear. The CDR3 is CASMGIRSSGANVLTF. The CDR3 nucleotides are TGTGCCAGTATGGGGATTAGGAGTTCTGGGGCCAACGTCCTGACTTTC.